Listed below are T cell receptor beta chains from one sample, sequenced in a study of Graves' ophthalmopathy and Graves' hyperthyroidism. TCRdb used MiXCR to reprocess the multiplex PCR reads, holding one entry per CDR3 protein. The sample comprises some 350,000 distinct CDR3 sequences, about 15% of which are singletons, and 2.4% rests with the top ten. What was sequenced was peripheral blood. These receptor sequences come from an adult woman with stable Graves' hyperthyroidism. Each CDR3 is given with its conserved first and last residue. The D gene is left open where the match is weak. Some rows mark clone size as missing; the rest say once, few, many or name a class of expanded clone.

v_gene: TRBV7-9
d_gene: -
j_gene: TRBJ2-7
abundance: many
len: 13
CDR3nt: TGTGCCAGCAGCTTAGCAGGGCGAAGAGAGCAGTACTTC
CDR3aa: CASSLAGRREQYF

v_gene: TRBV15
d_gene: -
j_gene: TRBJ1-1
abundance: -
len: 16
CDR3nt: TGTGCCACCAGCCCTAAAACCCTAAGGATGAACACTGAAGCTTTCTTT
CDR3aa: CATSPKTLRMNTEAFF

v_gene: TRBV6-5
d_gene: -
j_gene: TRBJ2-7
abundance: many
len: 15
CDR3nt: TGTGCCAGCAGTTACTCTGGAGGGCCCTCCTACGAGCAGTACTTC
CDR3aa: CASSYSGGPSYEQYF

v_gene: TRBV25-1
d_gene: -
j_gene: TRBJ1-1
abundance: -
len: 15
CDR3nt: TGTGCCAGCAGTGAATATTCGGGGGAAGGACGTGAAGCTTTCTTT
CDR3aa: CASSEYSGEGREAFF

v_gene: TRBV7-9
d_gene: -
j_gene: TRBJ2-5
abundance: many
len: 15
CDR3nt: TGTGCCAGCAGCTTATTTACGGGGGACCAAGAGACCCAGTACTTC
CDR3aa: CASSLFTGDQETQYF

v_gene: TRBV19
d_gene: -
j_gene: TRBJ1-1
abundance: many
len: 14
CDR3nt: TGTGCCAGTACCGCCGGACTTTTTCGGACTGAAGCTTTCTTT
CDR3aa: CASTAGLFRTEAFF

v_gene: TRBV25-1
d_gene: TRBD2
j_gene: TRBJ2-5
abundance: many
len: 15
CDR3nt: TGTGCCAGCAGTGTCCTAGCGGGACCGCAAGAGACCCAGTACTTC
CDR3aa: CASSVLAGPQETQYF

v_gene: TRBV11-2
d_gene: -
j_gene: TRBJ2-7
abundance: -
len: 14
CDR3nt: TGTGCCAGCAGCTTAGGTGCAGGTACCTACGAGCAGTACTTC
CDR3aa: CASSLGAGTYEQYF

v_gene: TRBV7-2
d_gene: TRBD2
j_gene: TRBJ2-7
abundance: many
len: 14
CDR3nt: TGTGCCAGCAGACCTAGCGGCCATTCGTGGGAGCAGTACTTC
CDR3aa: CASRPSGHSWEQYF

v_gene: TRBV27
d_gene: -
j_gene: TRBJ2-5
abundance: many
len: 16
CDR3nt: TGTGCCAGCAGTTTGACCTCCGGGACAATGCAAGAGACCCAGTACTTC
CDR3aa: CASSLTSGTMQETQYF

v_gene: TRBV7-8
d_gene: TRBD2
j_gene: TRBJ2-7
abundance: many
len: 18
CDR3nt: TGTGCCAGCAGCTTAGGGACTAGCGGGAGCAGGGCCTCCTACGAGCAGTACTTC
CDR3aa: CASSLGTSGSRASYEQYF